These 27 T cell receptor beta chains came from one sample sequenced in a study of blood T cell repertoires in COVID-19. Assay used: immunoSEQ multiplex PCR; TCRdb lists only in-frame clones, some missing. The table lists roughly 250,000 clones, roughly 83% of them singletons, with around 9.6% in the top ten. Sequencing was done on a sample of peripheral blood. Receptors originate from a woman of 80 years or more with acute or convalescent COVID-19.

This clone was seen only a few times. J is TRBJ2-7 and V is TRBV5-5; a weak D match, TRBD2 (6 bases). V dropped 0 bases and J dropped 11 bases, with 12 bases sitting between them. Germline V gives CDR1 SGHKS, CDR2 YYEKEE (reference sequence). This CDR3 contains 12 residues. The CDR3 sequence is CASSLAGGVEYF. CDR3 sequence (DNA): TGTGCCAGCAGCTTGGCCGGCGGGGTCGAGTACTTC.

This chain uses TRBV9 with TRBJ1-1, with D possibly TRBD1 on 5 matching bases. From germline, CDR1 is SGDLS and CDR2 YYNGEE. The CDR3 covers 15 residues. Trimming left V 0 bases short and J 5 bases short, with 14 bases between. Here the CDR3 reads CASSVATGTVTEAFF. For the CDR3, the DNA is TGTGCCAGCAGCGTAGCTACAGGAACGGTTACTGAAGCTTTCTTT.

V is TRBV7-3 and J is TRBJ1-3; D is ambiguous. The germline CDR1 and CDR2 sequences are SGHTA and FQGTGA. Between the trimmed V and J ends, which lost 4 bases and 0 bases, there was a span of 13 bases. The CDR3 extends over 16 amino acids. The DNA of the CDR3 is TGTGCCAGCAGCTCCGGCGGGCCGGTCTCTGGAAACACCATATATTTT. This codes for CASSSGGPVSGNTIYF.

This chain uses TRBV15 with TRBJ2-2; TRBD1 matches at 11 bases. V was pared by 3 bases and J by 6 bases, with 3 bases of the junction left unmatched. The CDR3 runs 15 residues. Germline V gene lookup returns CDR1 LNHNV and CDR2 YYDKDF (reference sequence). The CDR3 here is CATSREGQGAGELFF. The CDR3 bases are TGTGCCACCAGCAGGGAGGGACAGGGGGCCGGGGAGCTGTTTTTT. Variable domain in full (rest from reference TRBV15 and TRBJ2-2): DAMVIQNPRYQVTQFGKPVTLSCSQTLNHNVMYWYQQKSSQAPKLLFHYYDKDFNNEADTPDNFQSRRPNTSFCFLDIRSPGLGDTAMYLCATSREGQGAGELFFGEGSRLTVL.

This clone was observed a few times. This CDR3 reads CASSLSQGGSTQYF. CDR3 nucleotide sequence: TGTGCCAGCAGCTTAAGTCAGGGAGGTTCAACGCAGTATTTT. The genes are TRBV11-3 and TRBJ2-3; D is perhaps TRBD2 (6 bases). CDR1 SGHNT and CDR2 YENEEA come from the germline V gene. The V gene lost 2 bases and the J gene lost 9 bases, with 15 bases spanning the gap. The CDR3 extends over 14 amino acids. Full variable domain (rest looked up from reference TRBV11-3 and TRBJ2-3): EAGVVQSPRYKIIEKKQPVAFWCNPISGHNTLYWYLQNLGQGPELLIRYENEEAVDDSQLPKDRFSAERLKGVDSTLKIQPAELGDSAVYLCASSLSQGGSTQYFGPGTRLTVL.

The chain recombines TRBV11-2 with TRBJ2-7; 7 bases are shared with TRBD1. V shed 1 base, J shed 4 bases, and the junction held 1 base outside the gene matches. This CDR3 has 13 amino acids. Per the germline V gene, CDR1 is SGHAT and CDR2 is FQNNGV. CDR3 nucleotide sequence: TGTGCCAGCAGCTTAGGGGACAGTTACGAGCAGTACTTC. Its translation is CASSLGDSYEQYF.

This clone was counted only a few times. The genes are TRBV5-1 and TRBJ1-1, with D unclear. From germline, CDR1 is SGHRS and CDR2 YFSETQ. Between the trimmed V and J ends, which lost 2 bases and 0 bases, there was a span of 8 bases. The CDR3 sequence is 14 residues long. DNA for the CDR3: TGCGCCAGCAGCTTAGGCAGCGTGAACACTGAAGCTTTCTTT. It encodes CASSLGSVNTEAFF.

The chain couples TRBV5-1 to TRBJ1-1; D is possibly TRBD1 (6 bases). The CDR3 runs to 14 residues. V dropped 4 bases and J dropped 1 base, with 11 bases sitting between them. Germline assignment: CDR1 SGHRS and CDR2 YFSETQ. For the CDR3, the DNA is TGCGCCAGCAGCGGGACACTGCAGAACACTGAAGCTTTCTTT. Protein: CASSGTLQNTEAFF.

The V call is TRBV18, the J call TRBJ1-5, with 10 bases fitting TRBD1. The germline V gene encodes CDR1 KGHSH and CDR2 LQKENI. The V segment lost 3 bases and the J segment 4 bases; nucleotides outside the gene matches: 12. This CDR3 comprises 18 residues. The CDR3 sequence: CASSPGWGQGLGNQPQHF. The CDR3 region has the DNA TGTGCCAGCTCACCCGGCTGGGGACAGGGGTTGGGGAATCAGCCCCAGCATTTT. Using reference TRBV18 and TRBJ1-5 for the parts outside the CDR3, the full variable domain is NAGVMQNPRHLVRRRGQEARLRCSPMKGHSHVYWYRQLPEEGLKFMVYLQKENIIDESGMPKERFSAEFPKEGPSILRIQQVVRGDSAAYFCASSPGWGQGLGNQPQHFGDGTRLSIL.

The chain joins TRBV5-1 to TRBJ2-2; tentative D call: TRBD2 (7 bases). In germline, CDR1 is SGHRS, CDR2 YFSETQ. This CDR3 has 14 residues. The germline V and J ends were trimmed by 7 bases and 4 bases, with 14 bases remaining between them. The CDR3 reads CASGGATGTGELFF. CDR3 in DNA: TGCGCCAGCGGGGGGGCTACGGGCACCGGGGAGCTGTTTTTT. Using reference TRBV5-1 and TRBJ2-2 for the parts outside the CDR3, the full variable domain is KAGVTQTPRYLIKTRGQQVTLSCSPISGHRSVSWYQQTPGQGLQFLFEYFSETQRNKGNFPGRFSGRQFSNSRSEMNVSTLELGDSALYLCASGGATGTGELFFGEGSRLTVL.

The chain joins TRBV6-6 to TRBJ1-1; 7 bases align to TRBD1. The CDR3 extends over 15 amino acids. Germline trimming cut 0 bases from V and 3 bases from J; bases unmatched to any gene: 4. Per germline, CDR1 MNHNY and CDR2 SVGAGI (reference sequence). This CDR3 is CASSYSAGGDTEAFF. CDR3 sequence (DNA): TGTGCCAGCAGTTACTCGGCAGGGGGTGACACTGAAGCTTTCTTT.

The sample holds one count of this clone. The chain has TRBV28 and TRBJ1-2; 7 bases fit TRBD1. Per germline, CDR1 MDHEN and CDR2 SYDVKM. CDR3 size: 15 residues. J lost 0 bases, V lost 6 bases, and 7 bases had no gene match. The CDR3 protein is CASRTQGKANYGYTF. For the CDR3, the DNA is TGTGCCAGCAGAACACAGGGGAAAGCTAACTATGGCTACACCTTC.

This chain joins TRBV9 and TRBJ2-1; D possibly corresponds to TRBD2 (7 bases). Trimming removed 2 bases from V and 1 base from J, with 19 bases in between. CDR3 length equals 18 residues. CDR1 and CDR2 from the germline V gene are SGDLS and YYNGEE. The DNA of the CDR3 is TGTGCCAGCAGCGTCAGGGGCGGAGCGGGGACTTCCTACAATGAGCAGTTCTTC. It codes for CASSVRGGAGTSYNEQFF.

This clone was observed a single time. Here the CDR3 DNA reads TGTGCCAGCAGCTCAACGGGACTAGCGGGGGGTGGCCGGCAGTATTTT. It is translated as CASSSTGLAGGGRQYF. V and J are TRBV7-3 and TRBJ2-3, with TRBD2 matching over 15 bases. Germline CDR1 and CDR2: SGHTA and FQGTGA. After removal of 4 bases from V and 11 bases from J, the junction contained 10 bases not matched to a gene. The CDR3 length is 16 residues.

This clone was observed a few times. In DNA, the CDR3 is TGTGCCAGCAGCCCAAGACAGGGCTATAATTCACCCCTCCACTTT. Translated, it gives CASSPRQGYNSPLHF. The chain carries TRBV11-1 and TRBJ1-6; 7 bases map to TRBD1. Trimming removed 5 bases from V and 3 bases from J; junction bases left unmatched: 4. Germline-derived CDR1 and CDR2 are SGHAT and FQDESV (reference sequence). The CDR3 runs 15 residues.

The chain joins TRBV5-6 to TRBJ1-1; D ambiguous. Germline V lookup: CDR1 SGHDT, CDR2 YYEEEE. This CDR3 spans 15 amino acids. V lost 4 bases, J lost 1 base, and 14 bases lay in between. The CDR3 sequence is CASSPLLERNTEAFF. CDR3 DNA: TGTGCCAGCAGCCCACTCCTAGAGAGGAACACTGAAGCTTTCTTT.

This chain joins TRBV10-3 and TRBJ1-6; TRBD1 agrees at 11 bases. Per the germline V gene, CDR1 is ENHRY and CDR2 is SYGVKD. This CDR3 contains 15 residues. V lost 5 bases, J lost 7 bases, and 4 bases stayed unmatched. CDR3 coding DNA: TGTGCCATCAGTACCGGGACAGGGGGAAATTCACCCCTCCACTTT. Translated, it gives CAISTGTGGNSPLHF.

This clone was seen a single time. The gene calls are TRBV19 and TRBJ1-4; D remains unclear. Trimming shortened V by 5 bases and J by 0 bases, and 10 bases separated the two germline ends. The CDR3 consists of 15 residues. CDR1 LNHDA and CDR2 SQIVND come from the germline V gene (reference sequence). As DNA, the CDR3 is TGTGCCAGTAGTTCTTGGGGAGCAACTAATGAAAAACTGTTTTTT. This sequence encodes CASSSWGATNEKLFF.

The V and J genes are TRBV28 and TRBJ2-1, with TRBD2 identical over 10 bases. Trimming removed 7 bases from V and 4 bases from J; junction bases left unmatched: 4. The CDR3 consists of 14 residues. Germline CDR1 is MDHEN and CDR2 is SYDVKM. The CDR3 nucleotides are TGTGCCAGCAAGGGTAGCGGGGGGTACAATGAGCAGTTCTTC. This encodes CASKGSGGYNEQFF.

This clone was seen only once. The CDR3 spells CASSGLAGVGTGELFF. The DNA for the CDR3 is TGTGCCAGCAGCGGATTAGCGGGGGTTGGGACCGGGGAGCTGTTTTTT. The V gene is TRBV9, the J gene TRBJ2-2; 9 bases align to TRBD2. Germline V gene data show CDR1 as SGDLS and CDR2 as YYNGEE. The V and J ends lost 3 bases and 5 bases, in that order; junction bases with no gene match: 8. The CDR3 runs 16 residues.

This chain connects TRBV28 to TRBJ1-4; the match to TRBD1 covers 7 bases. From germline, CDR1 is MDHEN and CDR2 SYDVKM. The CDR3 runs 14 residues. V was clipped by 3 bases and J by 6 bases; unmatched bases: 4. The CDR3 nucleotides are TGTGCCAGCAGTTTTAGAGGGGGCGATGAAAAACTGTTTTTT. Its translation is CASSFRGGDEKLFF.

The J gene is TRBJ2-5, the V gene TRBV3-1 (or the pseudogene TRBV3-2); 9 nucleotides agree with TRBD2. After removal of 1 base from V and 7 bases from J, the junction contained 4 bases not matched to a gene. The CDR3 runs to 14 residues. Germline CDR1 LGHDT, CDR2 YNNKEL (reference sequence). CDR3 coding DNA: TGTGCCAGCAGCCAAGTGGCGACTAGCGGGACCCAGTACTTC. Protein product: CASSQVATSGTQYF.

The chain uses TRBV28 and TRBJ1-1; D gene unclear. The V gene's germline CDR1 is MDHEN and CDR2 SYDVKM. Trimming stripped 4 bases from V and 1 base from J, with 13 bases between. The CDR3 is made up of 15 amino acids. Here the CDR3 DNA reads TGTGCCAGCAGTTCCCCCCCAGGAAAGAACACTGAAGCTTTCTTT. Translated: CASSSPPGKNTEAFF.

The V gene is TRBV7-6, the J gene TRBJ1-1, with TRBD1 as a possible D gene (6 bases). V was clipped by 2 bases and J by 7 bases, with 17 bases between them. In germline, CDR1 is SGHVS, CDR2 FNYEAQ. CDR3 length: 15 residues. The CDR3 DNA reads as TGTGCCAGCAGCTTAACGCAGGGGTTTGTCGGTGAAGCTTTCTTT. Protein product: CASSLTQGFVGEAFF.

The genes are TRBV23-1 and TRBJ2-7; 7 bases agree with TRBD1. TRBV23-1 is an open reading frame whose function is uncertain. V lost 1 base and J lost 3; bases outside the gene matches: 9. The CDR3 has 16 residues. CDR3 sequence: CASSQFPRDSNYEQYF. The CDR3 DNA reads as TGCGCCAGCAGTCAATTCCCCCGGGACAGCAACTACGAGCAGTACTTC.

V is TRBV6-6 and J is TRBJ1-4; D is unresolved. The germline CDR1 and CDR2 sequences are MNHNY and SVGAGI (reference sequence). The CDR3 is 12 amino acids. The ends were cut back, 2 bases at V and 8 bases at J, with 6 bases in the middle. Here the CDR3 reads CASSYPSEKLFF. The CDR3 DNA follows: TGTGCCAGCAGTTACCCCTCGGAAAAACTGTTTTTT.

The chain recombines TRBV12-5 with TRBJ2-1; a possible D gene is TRBD1 (6 bases). V shed 6 bases and J shed 0 bases, with 12 bases lying between them. This CDR3 contains 15 residues. Germline V gene lookup returns CDR1 LGHNT and CDR2 FRNRAP. CDR3 DNA: TGTGCTAGTGGCAGGGACACAAGCTCCTACAATGAGCAGTTCTTC. Its translation: CASGRDTSSYNEQFF. Combining the CDR3 with reference TRBV12-5 and TRBJ2-1 gives the whole variable domain DARVTQTPRHKVTEMGQEVTMRCQPILGHNTVFWYRQTMMQGLELLAYFRNRAPLDDSGMPKDRFSAEMPDATLATLKIQPSEPRDSAVYFCASGRDTSSYNEQFFGPGTRLTVL.